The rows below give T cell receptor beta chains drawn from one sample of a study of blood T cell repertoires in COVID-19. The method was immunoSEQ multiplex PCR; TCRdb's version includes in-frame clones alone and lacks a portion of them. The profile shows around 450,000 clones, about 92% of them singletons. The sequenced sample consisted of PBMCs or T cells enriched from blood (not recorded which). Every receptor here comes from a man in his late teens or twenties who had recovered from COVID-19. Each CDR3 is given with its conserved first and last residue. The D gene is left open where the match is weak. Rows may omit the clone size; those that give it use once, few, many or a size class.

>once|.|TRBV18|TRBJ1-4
CASSPFQGEKLFF
TGTGCCAGCTCACCATTTCAGGGTGAAAAACTGTTTTTT
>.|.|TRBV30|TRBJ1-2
CAWSEEGYGYTF
TGTGCCTGGAGCGAAGAGGGCTATGGCTACACCTTC
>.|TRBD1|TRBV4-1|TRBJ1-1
CASSQDRLGTGGLGTEAFF
TGCGCCAGCAGCCAAGATCGGTTGGGGACAGGGGGACTGGGCACTGAAGCTTTCTTT
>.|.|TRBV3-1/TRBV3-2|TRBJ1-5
CASSQDKGIRGNQPQHF
TGTGCCAGCAGCCAAGATAAAGGTATCCGGGGCAATCAGCCCCAGCATTTT
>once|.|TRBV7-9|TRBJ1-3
CASSPSSAGNTIYF
TGTGCCAGCAGCCCATCGTCGGCTGGAAACACCATATATTTT
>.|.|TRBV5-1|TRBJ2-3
CASSLDSLFAQYF
TGCGCCAGCAGCTTGGACAGCCTTTTTGCGCAGTATTTT
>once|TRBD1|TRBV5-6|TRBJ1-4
CASSADRGLGKLFF
TGTGCCAGCAGCGCAGACAGGGGGCTAGGAAAACTGTTTTTT
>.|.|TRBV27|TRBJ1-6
CASSQTPTDSPLHF
TGTGCCAGCAGTCAAACCCCGACAGATTCACCCCTCCACTTT
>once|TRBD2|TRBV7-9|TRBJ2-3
CASSLRAGEDTQYF
TGTGCCAGCAGCTTAAGAGCGGGGGAAGATACGCAGTATTTT
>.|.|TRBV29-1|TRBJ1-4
CSVRLDRFEEKLFF
TGCAGCGTCCGACTCGACAGATTTGAGGAAAAACTGTTTTTT
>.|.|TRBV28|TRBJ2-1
CASSPSWRGDGNEQFF
TGTGCCAGCAGCCCTTCCTGGCGGGGAGATGGCAATGAGCAGTTCTTC
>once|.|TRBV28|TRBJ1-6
CASSLGGSSYNSPLHF
TGTGCCAGCAGTTTAGGGGGCAGCTCCTATAATTCACCCCTCCACTTT
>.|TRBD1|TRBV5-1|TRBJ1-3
CASSASGTGFSLTGNTIYF
TGCGCCAGCAGCGCTTCTGGGACAGGGTTCTCCCTTACTGGAAACACCATATATTTT
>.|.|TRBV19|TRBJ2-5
CASSTGARGTQETQYF
TGTGCCAGTAGTACCGGAGCTAGGGGGACCCAAGAGACCCAGTACTTC
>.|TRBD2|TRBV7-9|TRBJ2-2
CASSQSLSSGNTGELFF
TGTGCCAGCAGCCAAAGCCTATCTAGCGGGAACACCGGGGAGCTGTTTTTT
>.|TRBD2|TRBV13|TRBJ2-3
CASSPRFGAGRTDTQYF
TGTGCCAGCAGCCCCCGGTTTGGAGCGGGGCGCACAGATACGCAGTATTTT
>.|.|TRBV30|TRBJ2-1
CAWSVLGEPLF
TGTGCCTGGAGTGTTTTAGGGGAACCGCTCTTC
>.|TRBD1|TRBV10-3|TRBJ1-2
CATRSLDRDGGYTF
TGTGCCACCCGATCCTTAGACAGGGACGGTGGCTACACCTTC
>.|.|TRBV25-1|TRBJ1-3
CASSEGALSGNTIYF
TGTGCCAGCAGTGAAGGGGCTTTATCTGGAAACACCATATATTTT
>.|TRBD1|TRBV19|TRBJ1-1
CASSMRDRGTAFF
TGTGCCAGTAGTATGCGAGACAGGGGGACAGCTTTCTTT
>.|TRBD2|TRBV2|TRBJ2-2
CASTLTSGGGNTGELFF
TGTGCCAGCACCCTGACTAGCGGGGGGGGCAACACCGGGGAGCTGTTTTTT
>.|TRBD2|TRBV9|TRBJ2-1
CASSASGRYNEQFF
TGTGCCAGCAGCGCCAGCGGGAGGTACAATGAGCAGTTCTTC
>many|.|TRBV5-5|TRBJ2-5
CASSLRFLLAGQETQYF
TGTGCCAGCAGCCTGAGATTCCTACTAGCCGGTCAAGAGACCCAGTACTTC
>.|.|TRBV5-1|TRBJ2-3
CASTSLEASTDTQYF
TGCGCCAGCACCTCACTAGAGGCCTCAACCGATACGCAGTATTTT
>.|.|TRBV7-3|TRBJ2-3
CASSLFGHYTDTQYF
TGTGCCAGCAGCTTATTCGGACATTACACAGATACGCAGTATTTT
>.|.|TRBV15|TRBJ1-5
CATSRDRGNQPQHF
TGTGCCACCAGCAGAGACAGGGGCAATCAGCCCCAGCATTTT
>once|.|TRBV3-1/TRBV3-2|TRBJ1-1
CASSQVAFVLDTEAFF
TGTGCCAGCAGCCAAGTAGCGTTCGTTTTGGACACTGAAGCTTTCTTT
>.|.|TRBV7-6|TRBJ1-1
CASSRGGYAEAFF
TGTGCCAGCAGCCGCGGGGGTTACGCTGAAGCTTTCTTT
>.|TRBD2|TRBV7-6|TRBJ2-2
CASSSLGLAGTDTGELFF
TGTGCCAGCAGCTCCTTGGGACTAGCGGGAACGGACACCGGGGAGCTGTTTTTT
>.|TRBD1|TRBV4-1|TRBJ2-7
CASSQDTGGYEQYF
TGCGCCAGCAGCCAAGATACAGGGGGCTACGAGCAGTACTTC
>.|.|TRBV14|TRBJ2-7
CASSQAPRGGEQYF
TGTGCCAGCAGCCAAGCCCCCAGAGGAGGCGAGCAGTACTTC
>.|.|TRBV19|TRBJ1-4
CASSMGQAFSEKLFF
TGTGCCAGTAGTATGGGCCAGGCCTTCAGTGAAAAACTGTTTTTT
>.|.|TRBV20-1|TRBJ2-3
CSASRRTSTDTQYF
TGCAGTGCTAGTAGGCGGACTAGCACAGATACGCAGTATTTT
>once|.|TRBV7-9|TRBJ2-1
CASSYTTLDYYNEQFF
TGTGCCAGCAGCTATACGACCCTTGACTACTACAATGAGCAGTTCTTC
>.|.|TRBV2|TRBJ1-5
CASSPSRLLQPQHF
TGTGCCAGCAGCCCCAGCAGACTTTTACAGCCCCAGCATTTT
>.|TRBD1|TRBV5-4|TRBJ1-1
CASSRDRDTEAFF
TGTGCCAGCAGTAGGGACAGGGACACTGAAGCTTTCTTT
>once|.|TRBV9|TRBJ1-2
CASSASYGYTF
TGTGCCAGCAGCGCGTCGTATGGCTACACCTTC
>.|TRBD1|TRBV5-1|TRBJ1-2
CASSPFDRAHNYGYTF
TGCGCCAGCAGCCCATTCGACAGGGCACATAATTATGGCTACACCTTC
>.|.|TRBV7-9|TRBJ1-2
CASSSWGGVGYTF
TGTGCCAGCAGCTCTTGGGGAGGGGTTGGCTACACCTTC
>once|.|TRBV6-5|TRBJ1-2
CASSRGNTGDGYTF
TGTGCCAGCAGCCGAGGGAATACCGGGGATGGCTACACCTTC
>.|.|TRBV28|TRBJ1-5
CASSFPYSNQPQHF
TGTGCCAGCAGTTTCCCGTATAGCAATCAGCCCCAGCATTTT
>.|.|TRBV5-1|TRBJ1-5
CASSSDGNQPQHF
TGCGCCAGCAGCTCCGACGGGAATCAGCCCCAGCATTTT
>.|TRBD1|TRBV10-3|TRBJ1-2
CAISVEWTGNGYTF
TGTGCCATCAGTGTCGAGTGGACAGGGAATGGCTACACCTTC
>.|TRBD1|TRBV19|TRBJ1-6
CTTTGQGNSPLHF
TGTACCACCACGGGACAGGGGAATTCACCCCTCCACTTT
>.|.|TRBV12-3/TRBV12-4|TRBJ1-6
CASSLSNSPLHF
TGTGCCAGCAGTTTGAGTAATTCACCCCTCCACTTT
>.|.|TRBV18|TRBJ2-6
CASSPEGSGANVLTF
TGTGCCAGCTCACCGGAGGGCTCTGGGGCCAACGTCCTGACTTTC
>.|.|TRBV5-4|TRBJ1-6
CASSLGSSYNSPLHF
TGTGCCAGTTCTCTCGGGAGCTCCTATAATTCACCCCTCCACTTT
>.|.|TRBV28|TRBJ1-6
CASSGRQAVYSPLHF
TGTGCCAGCAGTGGGCGACAGGCGGTTTATTCACCCCTCCACTTT
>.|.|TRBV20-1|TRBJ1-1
CSASSGPNTEAFF
TGCAGTGCTAGTTCAGGTCCCAACACTGAAGCTTTCTTT
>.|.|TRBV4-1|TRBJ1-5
CASSQVSGAYSNQPQHF
TGCGCCAGCAGCCAAGTGAGTGGGGCCTATAGCAATCAGCCCCAGCATTTT
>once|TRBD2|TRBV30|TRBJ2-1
CAWRRERYNEQFF
TGTGCCTGGCGGCGGGAGAGGTACAATGAGCAGTTCTTC
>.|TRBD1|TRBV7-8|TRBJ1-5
CASSTLGGVGVNQPQHF
TGTGCCAGCAGCACGCTAGGGGGCGTTGGGGTCAATCAGCCCCAGCATTTT
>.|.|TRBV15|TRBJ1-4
CATSSAQGKLFF
TGTGCCACCAGCAGCGCCCAGGGAAAACTGTTTTTT
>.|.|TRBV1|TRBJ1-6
CTSSQGYPGQGDEINSPLHF
TGCACCAGCAGCCAAGGTTATCCGGGACAGGGGGATGAAATTAATTCACCCCTCCACTTT
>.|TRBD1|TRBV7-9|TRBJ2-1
CASSETVGGPVANEQFF
TGTGCCAGCAGCGAGACAGTAGGGGGCCCAGTAGCCAATGAGCAGTTCTTC
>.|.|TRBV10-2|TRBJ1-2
CASSRGVGYTF
TGCGCCAGCAGCCGGGGGGTTGGCTACACCTTC
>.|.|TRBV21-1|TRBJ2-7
CASSNKPRGSGSPRYEQYF
TGTGCCAGCAGCAATAAACCCCGGGGTAGCGGGAGTCCCCGCTACGAGCAGTACTTC